A selection of T cell receptor beta chains follows, all from one sample in a study of cytomegalovirus exposure and HLA in healthy donors. This table comes from immunoSEQ multiplex PCR, and its TCRdb copy is limited to in-frame clones, with some not included. The sample lists fewer than 140,000 clones; around 75% were seen once. Material: PBMCs. The source of these receptors is a man between 40 and 49 years old in good health and CMV-seronegative. Both conserved end residues are part of each CDR3. D genes are given only for firm matches. Only some rows state a clone size, as once, few, many or a class for expanded clones.

TRBV19	TRBJ1-5	15	-	-	CASSYDRSSNQPQHF	TGTGCCAGTAGTTATGACAGGTCTAGCAATCAGCCCCAGCATTTT
TRBV6-5	TRBJ1-1	13	-	-	CASSYTGNTEAFF	TGTGCCAGCAGTTATACGGGTAACACTGAAGCTTTCTTT
TRBV14	TRBJ2-7	17	once	TRBD2	CASSQGVLAGGTYEQYF	TGTGCCAGCAGCCAAGGTGTCCTAGCGGGGGGGACCTACGAGCAGTACTTC
TRBV2	TRBJ1-1	14	-	-	CARGGLREGTEAFF	TGTGCCAGGGGTGGACTGCGGGAGGGGACTGAAGCTTTCTTT
TRBV7-9	TRBJ1-1	14	-	TRBD1	CASSTDRGSTEAFF	TGTGCCAGCAGCACAGACAGGGGGAGCACTGAAGCTTTCTTT
TRBV5-6	TRBJ2-7	14	-	TRBD1	CASRRGPSSHEQYF	TGTGCCAGCAGGAGGGGGCCCAGCTCCCACGAGCAGTACTTC
TRBV5-1	TRBJ1-2	13	few	-	CASSSSGNQGYTF	TGCGCCAGCAGCTCCTCAGGGAATCAAGGCTACACCTTC
TRBV9	TRBJ2-3	16	-	-	CASSVGVASVTDTQYF	TGTGCCAGCAGCGTCGGAGTAGCTAGCGTCACAGATACGCAGTATTTT
TRBV2	TRBJ1-5	13	-	-	CASSGAGNQPQHF	TGTGCCAGCAGTGGGGCAGGGAATCAGCCCCAGCATTTT
TRBV14	TRBJ2-7	15	few	-	CASSPQGYLPYEQYF	TGTGCCAGCAGCCCCCAGGGTTACCTCCCCTACGAGCAGTACTTC
TRBV5-4	TRBJ2-5	14	-	TRBD2	CASSPGLAVETQYF	TGTGCCAGCAGCCCGGGACTAGCGGTGGAGACCCAGTACTTC
TRBV7-9	TRBJ1-1	14	-	-	CASSPGQTNTEAFF	TGTGCCAGCAGCCCTGGACAGACGAACACTGAAGCTTTCTTT
TRBV9	TRBJ2-6	13	few	-	CASSFEGANVLTF	TGTGCCAGCAGCTTTGAGGGGGCCAACGTCCTGACTTTC
TRBV11-2	TRBJ1-3	15	-	-	CASSEPTGPGNTIYF	TGTGCCAGCAGCGAACCTACAGGTCCTGGAAACACCATATATTTT
TRBV4-1	TRBJ1-1	13	once	-	CASSQVGAGEAFF	TGCGCCAGCAGCCAAGTTGGGGCAGGGGAAGCTTTCTTT
TRBV5-1	TRBJ2-5	14	-	TRBD1	CASSLPGQGQTQYF	TGCGCCAGCAGCTTGCCGGGACAGGGTCAGACCCAGTACTTC
TRBV7-8	TRBJ2-2	14	-	-	CASSAQGATGELFF	TGTGCCAGCAGCGCCCAAGGGGCCACCGGGGAGCTGTTTTTT
TRBV11-2	TRBJ2-5	14	-	-	CASSWVGTQETQYF	TGTGCCAGCAGTTGGGTGGGGACTCAAGAGACCCAGTACTTC
TRBV11-2	TRBJ1-2	16	-	-	CASSFQAGVGNYGYTF	TGTGCCAGCAGCTTCCAGGCGGGTGTGGGGAACTATGGCTACACCTTC
TRBV7-9	TRBJ1-2	16	-	-	CSSSLVDGVFRYGYTF	TGTTCCAGCAGCTTGGTAGACGGGGTTTTTCGCTATGGCTACACCTTC
TRBV7-6	TRBJ1-4	16	-	TRBD1	CASSFGTGRTNEKLFF	TGTGCCAGCAGCTTCGGGACAGGGCGGACTAATGAAAAACTGTTTTTT
TRBV18	TRBJ2-2	17	-	TRBD2	CASSPRTSGGNTGELFF	TGTGCCAGCTCACCCCGAACTAGCGGGGGTAACACCGGGGAGCTGTTTTTT
TRBV18	TRBJ2-5	12	few	-	CASSPSGETQYF	TGTGCCAGCTCACCAAGCGGAGAGACCCAGTACTTC
TRBV7-9	TRBJ1-3	14	once	TRBD1	CASSPGTGGNTIYF	TGTGCCAGCAGCCCTGGGACAGGGGGTAACACCATATATTTT
TRBV5-5	TRBJ1-1	14	-	-	CASSLGQANTEAFF	TGTGCCAGCAGCTTGGGTCAAGCGAACACTGAAGCTTTCTTT
TRBV12-5	TRBJ2-5	15	-	-	CASGWSIASVETQYF	TGTGCTAGTGGTTGGAGTATTGCGTCAGTGGAGACCCAGTACTTC
TRBV6-5	TRBJ1-1	15	-	TRBD1	CASRLQGAVNTEAFF	TGTGCCAGCAGACTACAGGGGGCTGTGAACACTGAAGCTTTCTTT
TRBV2	TRBJ2-3	14	-	TRBD2	CASRPGLAGYTQYF	TGTGCCAGCAGGCCGGGACTAGCGGGTTATACGCAGTATTTT
TRBV7-9	TRBJ2-1	15	-	-	CASSPKGPYYNEQFF	TGTGCCAGCAGCCCAAAGGGGCCCTACTACAATGAGCAGTTCTTC
TRBV6-1	TRBJ2-7	14	-	TRBD1	CASSERQGTYEQYF	TGTGCCAGCAGTGAAAGACAGGGGACCTACGAGCAGTACTTC
TRBV9	TRBJ2-7	14	-	-	CASSPRQGLHEQYF	TGTGCCAGCAGCCCGCGACAGGGACTCCACGAGCAGTACTTC
TRBV15	TRBJ2-2	18	-	TRBD1	CATSRDYSGQTNTGELFF	TGTGCCACCAGCAGAGATTATTCGGGACAGACGAACACCGGGGAGCTGTTTTTT
TRBV5-1	TRBJ1-2	14	-	-	CASSLDRVYYGYTF	TGCGCCAGCAGCTTGGACAGGGTCTACTATGGCTACACCTTC
TRBV2	TRBJ2-3	14	-	TRBD1	CASSMTGGTDTQYF	TGTGCCAGCAGCATGACAGGGGGCACAGATACGCAGTATTTT
TRBV25-1	TRBJ2-4	15	-	TRBD2	CASSQSGGEGNIQYF	TGTGCCAGCAGTCAATCGGGGGGGGAAGGAAACATTCAGTACTTC
TRBV4-1	TRBJ2-5	15	-	-	CASSQGYGTRETQYF	TGCGCCAGCAGCCAAGGGTATGGTACAAGAGAGACCCAGTACTTC
TRBV11-2	TRBJ2-5	14	-	TRBD2	CASSSLVAGGTQYF	TGTGCCAGCAGCTCATTGGTAGCGGGGGGAACCCAGTACTTC
TRBV7-9	TRBJ2-5	13	-	TRBD1	CASRPGGLETQYF	TGTGCCAGCAGACCAGGGGGCCTGGAGACCCAGTACTTC
TRBV7-2	TRBJ2-3	15	few	TRBD1	CASSEGQGSTDTQYF	TGTGCCAGCAGTGAGGGACAGGGAAGCACAGATACGCAGTATTTT
TRBV7-9	TRBJ2-3	15	-	-	CASSSGLPSTDTQYF	TGTGCCAGCAGCTCCGGACTACCTAGCACAGATACGCAGTATTTT
TRBV7-9	TRBJ1-6	13	few	-	CASRGAAGSPLHF	TGTGCCAGCCGTGGGGCAGCGGGTTCACCCCTCCACTTT
TRBV4-2	TRBJ2-7	18	-	-	CASSQFHGGRVRTYEQYF	TGTGCCAGCAGCCAGTTCCACGGGGGGCGCGTGAGGACCTACGAGCAGTACTTC